This T cell receptor beta chain was sequenced in a study of CD8 T cells in ankylosing spondylitis. Overall study findings and caveats: CD8+ disease-linked clones were present at relatively low frequencies in blood. Typical of ankylosing spondylitis blood, it appeared, was a TCR beta motif of roughly eight highly homologous variants. Disease-associated clones were reportedly significantly overrepresented in matched ankylosing spondylitis synovial fluid.

In making TCR beta libraries, quantitative 5'-RACE with molecular barcodes was used. TCRdb used MiXCR to reprocess the 5' RACE reads, holding one entry per CDR3 protein. In the table there are 150,000 or so distinct CDR3 sequences, approximately 9% of which are singletons. Concerning this clonotype: Antigen unknown.

Germline CDR1 DFQATT, CDR2 SNEGSKA (reference sequence). The junction had 7 bases not matched to a gene; V was cut back by 3 bases and J by 3 bases. The CDR3 runs 15 residues. The TCR sequence derives from a female donor with ankylosing spondylitis or in good health (not recorded which). The sample taken for sequencing was blood, either unsorted or a sorted T cell fraction (not recorded which). The chain combines TRBV20-1 with TRBJ2-3, with 9 bases fitting TRBD2. The DNA of the CDR3 is TGCAGTGCTAGTAGCGGGGGCGGGGCGACAGATACGCAGTATTTT. As protein: CSASSGGGATDTQYF.